Each of the 10 T cell receptor beta chains below was sequenced from the same sample in a study of CD8 T cells in Susac syndrome. Random hexamers primed reverse transcription of about 0.5 to 1 ug RNA. TCRdb redid the calling of the immunoSEQ multiplex PCR reads with MiXCR, one entry per CDR3 protein. The sample contains 90,000 to 150,000 distinct CDR3 sequences, 85% to 95% of which appear only once. Sequenced sample: CD4+ T cells from PBMCs. The receptors stem from a human donor in good health.

This sequence joins TRBV27 and TRBJ1-1; D unresolved. CDR3 length equals 13 residues. V was clipped by 6 bases and J by 4 bases, with 12 bases between them. From germline, CDR1 is MNHEY and CDR2 SMNVEV (reference sequence). The CDR3 reads CASRFPWSTEAFF. As DNA, the CDR3 is TGTGCCAGCAGATTTCCTTGGAGCACTGAAGCTTTCTTT.

The chain employs TRBV2 and TRBJ2-7; 11 bases are shared with TRBD1. The CDR3 covers 12 residues. The V gene's germline CDR1 is SNHLY and CDR2 FYNNEI. V was clipped by 6 bases and J by 6 bases; unmatched bases: 1. The CDR3 DNA follows: TGTGCCAGCAGGGACAGGGGGCCCGAGCAGTACTTC. It specifies CASRDRGPEQYF.

The J gene is TRBJ2-1, the V gene TRBV9; D perhaps matches TRBD2 (6 bases). In germline, CDR1 is SGDLS, CDR2 YYNGEE. V lost 4 bases, J lost 7 bases, and 18 bases lay in between. The CDR3 totals 15 residues. The CDR3 protein is CASSPRRAGWNEQFF. The CDR3 DNA sequence: TGTGCCAGCAGCCCTAGAAGGGCGGGGTGGAATGAGCAGTTCTTC.

This chain joins TRBV7-8 and TRBJ1-5, with D possibly TRBD1 on 6 matching bases. Per germline, CDR1 SGHVS and CDR2 FQNEAQ. The V gene lost 5 bases and the J gene lost 3 bases, with 17 bases spanning the gap. This CDR3 spans 16 amino acids. The CDR3 spells CASSASSTGYNQPQHF. The CDR3 coding sequence is TGTGCCAGCAGCGCCAGCTCCACAGGGTACAATCAGCCCCAGCATTTT.

This chain joins TRBV7-2 and TRBJ1-6, with D perhaps TRBD1 (5 bases). CDR3 length: 17 residues. V lost 5 bases and J 7 bases, leaving 21 bases between the germline ends. Germline loops: CDR1 SGHTA, CDR2 FQGNSA. CDR3 residues: CASSPRPRADWNSPLHF. Written as DNA, the CDR3 is TGTGCCAGCAGCCCCCGTCCCAGGGCGGACTGGAATTCACCCCTCCACTTT.

The chain recombines TRBV29-1 with TRBJ2-4; D call uncertain. The germline V gene encodes CDR1 SQVTM and CDR2 ANQGSEA. The CDR3 loop spans 16 amino acids. With 7 bases removed from V and 1 base from J, the gap between germline ends came to 20 bases. DNA for the CDR3: TGCAGCGCCGCATGGGGTCAAGAACGGGCCAAAAACATTCAGTACTTC. Translating gives CSAAWGQERAKNIQYF.

The chain is built from TRBV10-3 and TRBJ1-1, with D perhaps matching TRBD1 (5 bases). Deletions cut 6 bases from V and 1 base from J, with 9 bases between. Looked up from germline, CDR1 is ENHRY and CDR2 is SYGVKD. The CDR3 spans 13 residues. The CDR3 reads CAIRLQENTEAFF. CDR3 nucleotide sequence: TGTGCCATCAGATTACAGGAGAACACTGAAGCTTTCTTT.

The J gene is TRBJ2-3, the V gene TRBV3-1; D remains unclear. The CDR3 has 15 amino acids. Trimming stripped 0 bases from V and 2 bases from J, with 9 bases between. Germline CDR1 reads LGHDT; CDR2 reads YNNKEL (reference sequence). CDR3 in DNA: TGTGCCAGCAGCCAAGATTCGTGGATCACAGATACGCAGTATTTT. Translation gives CASSQDSWITDTQYF.

The chain joins TRBV18 to TRBJ1-2; no clear D gene. The V end was cut by 1 base, the J end by 4 bases, with 10 bases between. The CDR3 covers 14 residues. The germline CDR1 and CDR2 sequences are KGHSH and LQKENI. The CDR3 is CASSPRAEGYGYTF. The CDR3 nucleotides read TGTGCCAGCTCACCACGGGCTGAGGGCTATGGCTACACCTTC.

The rearrangement links TRBV4-2 to TRBJ2-7; 11 bases agree with TRBD1. The CDR3 covers 18 residues. Unmatched junction bases numbered 9, after V lost 2 bases and J lost 0 bases. The germline gives CDR1 LGHNA, CDR2 YNFKEQ. The CDR3 DNA is TGTGCCAGCAGCCAACGTCTAGTAGGGACAGGGGGCTCCTACGAGCAGTACTTC. Translating gives CASSQRLVGTGGSYEQYF.